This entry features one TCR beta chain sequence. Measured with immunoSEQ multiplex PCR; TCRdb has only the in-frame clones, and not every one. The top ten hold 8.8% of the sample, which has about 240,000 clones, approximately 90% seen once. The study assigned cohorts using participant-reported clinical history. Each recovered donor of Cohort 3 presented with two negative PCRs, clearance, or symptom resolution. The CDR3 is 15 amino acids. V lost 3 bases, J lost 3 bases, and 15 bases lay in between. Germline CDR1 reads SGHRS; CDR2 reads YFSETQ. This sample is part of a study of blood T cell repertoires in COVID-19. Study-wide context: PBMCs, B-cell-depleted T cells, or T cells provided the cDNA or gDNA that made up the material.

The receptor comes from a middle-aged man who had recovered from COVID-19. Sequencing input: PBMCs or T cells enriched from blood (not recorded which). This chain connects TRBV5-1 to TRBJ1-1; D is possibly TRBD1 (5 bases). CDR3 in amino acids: CASSSLRSGDTEAFF. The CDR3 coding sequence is TGCGCCAGCAGCTCCCTCCGGTCGGGGGACACTGAAGCTTTCTTT.